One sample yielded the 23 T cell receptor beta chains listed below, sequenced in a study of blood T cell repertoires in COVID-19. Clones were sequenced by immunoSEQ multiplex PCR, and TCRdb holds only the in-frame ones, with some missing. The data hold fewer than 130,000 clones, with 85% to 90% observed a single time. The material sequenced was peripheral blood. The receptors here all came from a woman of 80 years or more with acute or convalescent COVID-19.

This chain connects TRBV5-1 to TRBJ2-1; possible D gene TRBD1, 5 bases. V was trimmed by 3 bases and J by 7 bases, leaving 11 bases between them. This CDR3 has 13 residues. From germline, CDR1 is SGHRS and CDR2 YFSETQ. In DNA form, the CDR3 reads TGCGCCAGCAGCTCACAGGAGAGGAATGAGCAGTTCTTC. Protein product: CASSSQERNEQFF. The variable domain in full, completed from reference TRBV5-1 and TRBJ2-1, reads KAGVTQTPRYLIKTRGQQVTLSCSPISGHRSVSWYQQTPGQGLQFLFEYFSETQRNKGNFPGRFSGRQFSNSRSEMNVSTLELGDSALYLCASSSQERNEQFFGPGTRLTVL.

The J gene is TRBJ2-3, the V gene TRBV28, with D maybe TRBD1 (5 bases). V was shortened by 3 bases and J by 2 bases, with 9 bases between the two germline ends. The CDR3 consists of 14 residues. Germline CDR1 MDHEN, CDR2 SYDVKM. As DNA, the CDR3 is TGTGCCAGCAGTTTTGACAGATACACAGATACGCAGTATTTT. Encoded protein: CASSFDRYTDTQYF.

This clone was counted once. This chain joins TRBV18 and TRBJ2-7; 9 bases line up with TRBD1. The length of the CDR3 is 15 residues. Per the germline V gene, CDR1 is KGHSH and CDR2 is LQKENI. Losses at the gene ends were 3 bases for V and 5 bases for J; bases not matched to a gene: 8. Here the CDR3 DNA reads TGTGCCAGCTCACCTGCGGGACAGGGAGAGGACGAGCAGTACTTC. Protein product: CASSPAGQGEDEQYF.

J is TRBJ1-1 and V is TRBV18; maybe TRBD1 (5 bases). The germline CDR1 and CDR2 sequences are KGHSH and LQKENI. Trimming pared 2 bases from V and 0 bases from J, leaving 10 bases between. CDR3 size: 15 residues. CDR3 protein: CASSPYRSLNTEAFF. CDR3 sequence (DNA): TGTGCCAGCTCACCATACAGGAGCCTGAACACTGAAGCTTTCTTT.

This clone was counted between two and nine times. The chain's CDR3 is CASSLLSQGTGELFF. CDR3 sequence (DNA): TGTGCCAGCAGTTTATTATCCCAGGGCACCGGGGAGCTGTTTTTT. The chain couples TRBV28 to TRBJ2-2; TRBD1 might be the D (5 bases). Per the germline V gene, CDR1 is MDHEN and CDR2 is SYDVKM. The CDR3 runs to 15 residues. V lost 1 base to trimming and J lost 4 bases, with 10 bases between them.

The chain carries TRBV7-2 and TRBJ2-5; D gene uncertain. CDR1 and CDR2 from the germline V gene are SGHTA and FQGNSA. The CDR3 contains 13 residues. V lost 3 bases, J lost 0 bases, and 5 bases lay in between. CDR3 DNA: TGTGCCAGCAGCTTTTCTGACCAAGAGACCCAGTACTTC. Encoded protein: CASSFSDQETQYF.

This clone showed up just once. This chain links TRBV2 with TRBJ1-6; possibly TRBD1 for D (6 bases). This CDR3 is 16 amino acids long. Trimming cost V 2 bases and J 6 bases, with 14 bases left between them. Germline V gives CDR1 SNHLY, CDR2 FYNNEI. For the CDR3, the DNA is TGTGCCAGCAGTGAACAGGGGTGGGATACTAATTCACCCCTCCACTTT. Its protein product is CASSEQGWDTNSPLHF.

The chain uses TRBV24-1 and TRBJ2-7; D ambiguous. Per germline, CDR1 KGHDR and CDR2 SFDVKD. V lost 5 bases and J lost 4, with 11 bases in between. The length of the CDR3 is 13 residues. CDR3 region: CATSVAGGYEQYF. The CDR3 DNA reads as TGTGCCACCAGTGTTGCCGGTGGTTACGAGCAGTACTTC.

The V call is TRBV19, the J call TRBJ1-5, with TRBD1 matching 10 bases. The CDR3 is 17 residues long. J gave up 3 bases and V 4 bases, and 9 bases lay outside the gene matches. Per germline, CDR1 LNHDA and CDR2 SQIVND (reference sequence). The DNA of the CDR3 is TGTGCCAGTAGTACCGACAGGGGGCTAATTGACAATCAGCCCCAGCATTTT. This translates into CASSTDRGLIDNQPQHF. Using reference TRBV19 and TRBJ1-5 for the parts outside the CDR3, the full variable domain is DGGITQSPKYLFRKEGQNVTLSCEQNLNHDAMYWYRQDPGQGLRLIYYSQIVNDFQKGDIAEGYSVSREKKESFPLTVTSAQKNPTAFYLCASSTDRGLIDNQPQHFGDGTRLSIL.

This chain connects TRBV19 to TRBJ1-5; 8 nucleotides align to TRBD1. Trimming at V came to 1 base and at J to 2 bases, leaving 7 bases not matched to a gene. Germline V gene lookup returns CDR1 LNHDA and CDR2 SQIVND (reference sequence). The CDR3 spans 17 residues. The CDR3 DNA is TGTGCCAGTAGTATAGGTCCAGGGGGCGCCGGCAATCAGCCCCAGCATTTT. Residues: CASSIGPGGAGNQPQHF.

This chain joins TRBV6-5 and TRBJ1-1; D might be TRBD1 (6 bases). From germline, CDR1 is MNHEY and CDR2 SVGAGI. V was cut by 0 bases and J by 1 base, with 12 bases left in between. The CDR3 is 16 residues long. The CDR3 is CASSYSIQGTNTEAFF. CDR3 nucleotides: TGTGCCAGCAGTTACTCGATCCAGGGGACGAACACTGAAGCTTTCTTT.

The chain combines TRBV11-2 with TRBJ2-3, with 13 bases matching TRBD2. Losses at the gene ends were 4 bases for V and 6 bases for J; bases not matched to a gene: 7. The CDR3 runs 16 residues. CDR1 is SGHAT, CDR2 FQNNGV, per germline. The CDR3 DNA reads TGTGCCAGCAGCTCCAGACTAGCGGGGGGAGGGGATACGCAGTATTTT. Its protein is CASSSRLAGGGDTQYF.

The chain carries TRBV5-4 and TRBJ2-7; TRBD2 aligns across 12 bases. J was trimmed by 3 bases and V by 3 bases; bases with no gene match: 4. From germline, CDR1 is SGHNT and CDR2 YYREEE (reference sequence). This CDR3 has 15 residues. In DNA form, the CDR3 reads TGTGCCAGCAGCTCCCAGGGACTAGCGGGCTACGAGCAGTACTTC. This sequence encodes CASSSQGLAGYEQYF.

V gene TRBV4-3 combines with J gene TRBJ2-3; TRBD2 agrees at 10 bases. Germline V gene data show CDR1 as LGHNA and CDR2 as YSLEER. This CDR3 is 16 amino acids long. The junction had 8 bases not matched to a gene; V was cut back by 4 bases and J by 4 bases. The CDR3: CASSPRNSGGSDTQYF. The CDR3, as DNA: TGCGCCAGCAGCCCCCGAAATAGCGGGGGGTCAGATACGCAGTATTTT.

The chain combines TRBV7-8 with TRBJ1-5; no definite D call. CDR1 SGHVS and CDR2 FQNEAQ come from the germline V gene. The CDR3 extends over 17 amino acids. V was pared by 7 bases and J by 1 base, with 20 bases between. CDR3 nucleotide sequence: TGTGCCAGCACTCTAGGATCCTGGGAGTGGAGCAATCAGCCCCAGCATTTT. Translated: CASTLGSWEWSNQPQHF.

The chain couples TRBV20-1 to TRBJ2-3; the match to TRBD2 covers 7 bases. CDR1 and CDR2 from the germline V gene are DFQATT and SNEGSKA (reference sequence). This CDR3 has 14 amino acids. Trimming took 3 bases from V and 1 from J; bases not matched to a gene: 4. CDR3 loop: CSASVRGGTDTQYF. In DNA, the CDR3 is TGCAGTGCTAGTGTCCGGGGGGGCACAGATACGCAGTATTTT.

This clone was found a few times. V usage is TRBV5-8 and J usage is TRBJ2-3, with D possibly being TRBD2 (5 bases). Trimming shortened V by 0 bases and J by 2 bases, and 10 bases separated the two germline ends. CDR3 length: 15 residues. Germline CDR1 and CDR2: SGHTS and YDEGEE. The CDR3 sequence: CASSLAGKNTDTQYF. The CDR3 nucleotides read TGTGCCAGCAGCTTGGCGGGGAAAAACACAGATACGCAGTATTTT.

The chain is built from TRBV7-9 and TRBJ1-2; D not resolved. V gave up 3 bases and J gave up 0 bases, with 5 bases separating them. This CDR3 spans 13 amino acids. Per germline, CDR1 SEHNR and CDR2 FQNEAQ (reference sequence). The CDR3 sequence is CASSFVSNYGYTF. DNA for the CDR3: TGTGCCAGCAGCTTTGTCTCTAACTATGGCTACACCTTC.

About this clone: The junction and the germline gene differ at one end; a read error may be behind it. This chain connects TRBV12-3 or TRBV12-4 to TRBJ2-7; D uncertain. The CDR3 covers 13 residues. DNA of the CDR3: TGTGCCAGCAGTTTTTCCCCCCCCCTAAGCTTGGACTTC. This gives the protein CASSFSPPLSLDF.

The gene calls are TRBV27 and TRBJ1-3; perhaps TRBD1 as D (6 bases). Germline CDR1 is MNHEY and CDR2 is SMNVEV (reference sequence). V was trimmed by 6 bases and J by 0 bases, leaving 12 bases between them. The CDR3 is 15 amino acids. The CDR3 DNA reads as TGTGCCAGCAGCCGAGGACAGTCCTCTGGAAACACCATATATTTT. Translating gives CASSRGQSSGNTIYF.

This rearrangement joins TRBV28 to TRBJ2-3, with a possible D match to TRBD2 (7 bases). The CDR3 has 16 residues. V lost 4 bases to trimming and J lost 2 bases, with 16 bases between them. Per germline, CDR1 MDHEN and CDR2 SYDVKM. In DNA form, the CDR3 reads TGTGCCAGCAGTTCCCCCGGGGGGCCCCACACAGATACGCAGTATTTT. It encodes CASSSPGGPHTDTQYF.

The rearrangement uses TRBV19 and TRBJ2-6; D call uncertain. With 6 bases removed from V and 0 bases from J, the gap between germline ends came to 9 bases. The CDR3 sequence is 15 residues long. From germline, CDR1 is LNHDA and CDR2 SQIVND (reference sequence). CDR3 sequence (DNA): TGTGCCAGTAGACTCACCAACTCTGGGGCCAACGTCCTGACTTTC. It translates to CASRLTNSGANVLTF.

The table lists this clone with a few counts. As DNA, the CDR3 is TGTGCCAGCAGCCAATACGCTAGCGGGGGGGGCGGTGATACGCAGTATTTT. Translating it yields CASSQYASGGGGDTQYF. This chain uses TRBV3-1 (or the pseudogene TRBV3-2) with TRBJ2-3; 12 nucleotides line up with TRBD2. This CDR3 contains 17 residues. With V trimmed by 2 bases and J by 6 bases, 9 bases remained unmatched. CDR1 is LGHDT and CDR2 is YNNKEL in the germline V gene (reference sequence).